The 5 T cell receptor beta chains given below trace back to one sample, sequenced in a study of shared clonotypes between healthy human individuals. Repertoires were generated with immunoSEQ multiplex PCR, while TCRdb's copy carries only in-frame clones and drops some. This sample has fewer than 550,000 clones; approximately 79% occur once, and the top ten carry approximately 13%. Sample: PBMCs. These receptors were taken from a woman aged 40 to 50 in good health. Some clones in this sample may be carry-over from other donors' samples.

The rearrangement links TRBV4-1 to TRBJ1-1; tentative D call: TRBD1 (6 bases). V gave up 0 bases and J gave up 5 bases, with 10 bases separating them. CDR1 and CDR2 (germline): MGHRA, YSYEKL. CDR3 size: 14 residues. In DNA form, the CDR3 reads TGCGCCAGCAGCCAAGATCGACAGGCAACTGAAGCTTTCTTT. This translates into CASSQDRQATEAFF.

This clone is a singleton in its sample. At the DNA level, this CDR3 is encoded by other sequences in the same sample as well. The chain employs TRBV5-4 and TRBJ2-1; 11 bases agree with TRBD2. The CDR3 totals 15 residues. Germline assignment: CDR1 SGHNT and CDR2 YYREEE (reference sequence). Germline trimming cut 3 bases from V and 3 bases from J; bases unmatched to any gene: 2. CDR3 sequence: CASSWGTSGYNEQFF. The DNA for the CDR3 is TGTGCCAGCAGCTGGGGGACTAGCGGCTACAATGAGCAGTTCTTC. Full variable domain (remainder filled in from reference TRBV5-4 and TRBJ2-1): ETGVTQSPTHLIKTRGQQVTLRCSSQSGHNTVSWYQQALGQGPQFIFQYYREEENGRGNFPPRFSGLQFPNYSSELNVNALELDDSALYLCASSWGTSGYNEQFFGPGTRLTVL.

This chain connects TRBV28 to TRBJ2-3; TRBD2 matches at 11 bases. CDR1 is MDHEN, CDR2 SYDVKM, per germline. The CDR3 spans 18 residues. Trimming removed 1 base from V and 3 bases from J; junction bases left unmatched: 9. The CDR3 DNA reads as TGTGCCAGCAGTTTATTGTTGCCCGGGACTAGCGGTACAGATACGCAGTATTTT. This gives the protein CASSLLLPGTSGTDTQYF.

A remark on this clone: The junction shows a germline mismatch at one end, possibly a read error. The chain is built from TRBV2 and TRBJ2-7; perhaps D is TRBD1 or TRBD2 (5 bases each). The CDR3 has 12 amino acids. The germline CDR1 and CDR2 sequences are SNHLY and FYNNEI. This CDR3 is CASRGPTYEQHF. In DNA form, the CDR3 reads TGTGCCAGCAGGGGACCGACCTACGAGCAGCACTTC.

The sample holds a few counts of this clone. This chain uses TRBV19 with TRBJ2-2; 9 bases match TRBD1. The trim removed 4 bases at V and 7 bases at J, leaving 13 bases unmatched. The germline V gene encodes CDR1 LNHDA and CDR2 SQIVND (reference sequence). The CDR3 loop spans 17 amino acids. This chain's CDR3 is CASSRITGTGYDGELFF. The CDR3 DNA reads TGTGCCAGTAGTAGGATAACCGGGACAGGGTATGACGGGGAGCTGTTTTTT. Full variable domain (outside the CDR3, taken from reference TRBV19 and TRBJ2-2): DGGITQSPKYLFRKEGQNVTLSCEQNLNHDAMYWYRQDPGQGLRLIYYSQIVNDFQKGDIAEGYSVSREKKESFPLTVTSAQKNPTAFYLCASSRITGTGYDGELFFGEGSRLTVL.